A single T cell receptor beta chain is shown here with its context. No antigen is known for it. This sample is drawn from a study of T-cell reconstitution after alpha-beta-depleted transplantation in children. Unique molecular identifiers featured in how the TCRbeta library was prepared. TCRdb recomputed calls from the PCR reads with MiXCR, one row per CDR3 protein. The sample shows 500,000 to 600,000 distinct CDR3 sequences, 25% to 30% of them seen only once. General study results and limits: About two months after transplant, alpha-beta T cells reportedly came from several hundred expanded graft clones. In some patients, recipient T cells and intrathymic progenitors surviving conditioning explained high day-60 diversity. A year post-transplant, T-cell counts and diversity derived mostly from newly produced T cells.

The germline CDR1 and CDR2 sequences are SGHVS and FQNEAQ. The CDR3 spans 13 residues. With 0 bases removed from V and 5 bases from J, the gap between germline ends came to 7 bases. The J gene is TRBJ2-5, the V gene TRBV7-8; D not resolved. Sequenced material: PBMCs, taken before TCRalphabeta/CD19-depleted stem cell transplant. The clonotype was recovered from a boy less than two years old with Wiskott-Aldrich syndrome, due to receive a stem cell transplant. CDR3 bases: TGTGCCAGCAGCTTAGCTAAGTACGAGACCCAGTACTTC. Its translation: CASSLAKYETQYF.